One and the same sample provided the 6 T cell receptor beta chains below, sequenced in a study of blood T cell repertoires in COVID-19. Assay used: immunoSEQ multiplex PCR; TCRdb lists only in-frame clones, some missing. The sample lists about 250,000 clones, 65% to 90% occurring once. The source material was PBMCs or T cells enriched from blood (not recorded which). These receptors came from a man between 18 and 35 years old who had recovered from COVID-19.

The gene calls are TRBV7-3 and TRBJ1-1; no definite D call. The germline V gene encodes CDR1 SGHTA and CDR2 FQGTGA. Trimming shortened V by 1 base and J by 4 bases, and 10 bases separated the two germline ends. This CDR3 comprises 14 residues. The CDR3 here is CASSLNFGPTEAFF. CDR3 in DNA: TGTGCCAGCAGCTTAAATTTTGGCCCCACTGAAGCTTTCTTT.

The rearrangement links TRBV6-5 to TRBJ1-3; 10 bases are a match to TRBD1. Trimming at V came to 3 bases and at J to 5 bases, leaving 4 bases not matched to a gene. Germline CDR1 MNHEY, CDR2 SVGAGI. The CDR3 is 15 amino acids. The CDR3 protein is CASSYQGQGRNTIYF. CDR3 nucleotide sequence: TGTGCCAGCAGTTATCAGGGACAGGGGAGAAACACCATATATTTT.

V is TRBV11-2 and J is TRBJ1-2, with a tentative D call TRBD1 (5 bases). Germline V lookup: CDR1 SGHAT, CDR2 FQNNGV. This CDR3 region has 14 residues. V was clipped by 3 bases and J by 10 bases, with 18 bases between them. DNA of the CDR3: TGTGCCAGCAGCTTTCTTCAGGGCAGCACCCTCTACACCTTC. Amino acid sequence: CASSFLQGSTLYTF.

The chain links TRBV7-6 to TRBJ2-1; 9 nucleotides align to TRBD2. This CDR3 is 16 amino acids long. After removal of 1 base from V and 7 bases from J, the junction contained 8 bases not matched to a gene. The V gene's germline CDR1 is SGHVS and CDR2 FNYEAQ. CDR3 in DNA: TGTGCCAGCAGCTTAGGTGGTAGCGGGAGACAAAATGAGCAGTTCTTC. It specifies CASSLGGSGRQNEQFF.

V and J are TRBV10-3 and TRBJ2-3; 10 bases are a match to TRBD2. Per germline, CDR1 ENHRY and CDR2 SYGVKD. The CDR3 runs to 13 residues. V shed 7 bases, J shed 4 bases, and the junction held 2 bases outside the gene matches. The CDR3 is CAIKREGADTQYF. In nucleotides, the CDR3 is TGTGCCATCAAGCGGGAGGGTGCAGATACGCAGTATTTT.

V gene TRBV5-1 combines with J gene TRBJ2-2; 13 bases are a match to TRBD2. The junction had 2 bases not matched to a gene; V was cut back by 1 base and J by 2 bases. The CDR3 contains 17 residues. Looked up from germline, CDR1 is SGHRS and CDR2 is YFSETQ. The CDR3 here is CASSLRLAGGNTGELFF. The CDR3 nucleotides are TGCGCCAGCAGCTTGCGACTAGCGGGAGGTAACACCGGGGAGCTGTTTTTT.